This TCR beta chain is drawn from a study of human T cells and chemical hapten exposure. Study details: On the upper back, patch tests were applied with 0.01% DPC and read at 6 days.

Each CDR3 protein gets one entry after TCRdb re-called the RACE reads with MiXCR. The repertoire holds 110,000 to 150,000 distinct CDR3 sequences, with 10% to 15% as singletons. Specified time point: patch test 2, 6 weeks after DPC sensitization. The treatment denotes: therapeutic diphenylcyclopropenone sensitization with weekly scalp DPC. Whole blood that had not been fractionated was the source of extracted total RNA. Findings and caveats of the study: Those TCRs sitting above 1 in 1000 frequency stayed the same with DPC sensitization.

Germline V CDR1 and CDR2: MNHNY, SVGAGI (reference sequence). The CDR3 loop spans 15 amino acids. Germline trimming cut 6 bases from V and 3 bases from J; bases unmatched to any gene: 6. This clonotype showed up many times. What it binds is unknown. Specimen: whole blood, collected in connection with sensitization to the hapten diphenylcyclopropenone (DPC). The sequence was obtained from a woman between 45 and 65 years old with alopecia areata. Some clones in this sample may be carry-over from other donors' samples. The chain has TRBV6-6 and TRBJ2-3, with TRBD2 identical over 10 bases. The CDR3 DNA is TGTGCCAGCAGACAACTAGCGGGATTGACAGATACGCAGTATTTT. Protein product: CASRQLAGLTDTQYF.